This TCR beta chain is drawn from a study of T cells in Graves' hyperthyroidism and ophthalmopathy. At least ten counts were recorded for this clonotype. RNA transcripts served as the template for amplifying TCR beta CDR3 regions. HTBI primers drove first-round RT-PCR of the TCR CDR3. TCRdb re-called the multiplex PCR reads with MiXCR, one entry per CDR3 protein. The sample lists some 270,000 distinct CDR3 sequences; roughly 14% were seen once. The CDR3 contains 14 residues. Between the trimmed V and J ends, which lost 2 bases and 7 bases, there was a span of 9 bases. The chain carries TRBV12-3 or TRBV12-4 and TRBJ1-6; perhaps TRBD1 as D (6 bases). The TCR sequence derives from a woman in her thirties with Graves' hyperthyroidism that later progressed to Graves' ophthalmopathy. Sequencing input: blood. CDR3 loop: CASSLWTANSPLHF. Here the CDR3 DNA reads TGTGCCAGCAGTTTATGGACAGCAAATTCACCCCTCCACTTT.